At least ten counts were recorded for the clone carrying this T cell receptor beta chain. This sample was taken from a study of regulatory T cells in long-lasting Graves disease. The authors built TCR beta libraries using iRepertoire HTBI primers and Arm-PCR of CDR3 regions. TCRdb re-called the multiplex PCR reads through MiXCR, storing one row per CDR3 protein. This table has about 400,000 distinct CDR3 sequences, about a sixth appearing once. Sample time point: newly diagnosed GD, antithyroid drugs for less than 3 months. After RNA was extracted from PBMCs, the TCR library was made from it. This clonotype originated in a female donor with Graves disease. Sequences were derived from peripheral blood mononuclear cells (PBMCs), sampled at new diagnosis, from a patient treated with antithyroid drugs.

The CDR3 DNA sequence: TGTGCCAGCAGCGTAGCGGCGGGAAAATACAATGAGCAGTTCTTC. Translation gives CASSVAAGKYNEQFF. The J gene is TRBJ2-1, the V gene TRBV9, with D perhaps TRBD2 (6 bases). Between the trimmed V and J ends, which lost 0 bases and 4 bases, there was a span of 11 bases. The germline V gene encodes CDR1 SGDLS and CDR2 YYNGEE. This CDR3 comprises 15 residues.